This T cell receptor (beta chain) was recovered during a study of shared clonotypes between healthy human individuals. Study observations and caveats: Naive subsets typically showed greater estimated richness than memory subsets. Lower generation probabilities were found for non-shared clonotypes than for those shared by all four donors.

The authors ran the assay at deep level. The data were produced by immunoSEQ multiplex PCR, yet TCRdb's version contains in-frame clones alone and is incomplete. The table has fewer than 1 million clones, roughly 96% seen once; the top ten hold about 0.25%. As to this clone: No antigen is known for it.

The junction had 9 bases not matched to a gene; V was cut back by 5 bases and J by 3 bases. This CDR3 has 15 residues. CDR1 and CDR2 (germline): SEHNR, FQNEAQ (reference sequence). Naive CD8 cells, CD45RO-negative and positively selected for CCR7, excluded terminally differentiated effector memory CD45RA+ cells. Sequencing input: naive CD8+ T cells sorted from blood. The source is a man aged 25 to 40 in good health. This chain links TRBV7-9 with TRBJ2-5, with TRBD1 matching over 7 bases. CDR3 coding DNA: TGTGCCAGCAGCCAGTCCGGGACAGTCAAAGAGACCCAGTACTTC. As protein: CASSQSGTVKETQYF.